One and the same sample provided the 30 T cell receptor beta chains below, sequenced in a study of preoperative IRX-2 immunotherapy in early breast cancer. The treatment is: preoperative locoregional IRX-2 cytokine immunotherapy. Only in-frame clones appear in the TCRdb table, and some are missing; sequencing was by immunoSEQ multiplex PCR. The table records about 27,000 clones, about four fifths of them present only once. Source: lymph node tissue, taken before IRX-2 immunotherapy. These receptors were taken from a human donor with breast cancer.

This chain links TRBV6-8 with TRBJ1-3; possibly TRBD1 for D (5 bases). The CDR3 sequence is 15 residues long. CDR1 and CDR2 from the germline V gene are MNHGY and SAAAGT. The V end lost 10 bases, the J end lost 7 bases, and 23 bases lay between the germline ends. CDR3 nucleotide sequence: TGTGCCATCACCGGGACCGCCGGCTCGGGTAACACCATATATTTT. It translates to CAITGTAGSGNTIYF.

The chain links TRBV7-6 to TRBJ1-1, with 9 bases identical to TRBD1. Germline lookup yields CDR1 SGHVS and CDR2 FNYEAQ. This CDR3 comprises 18 residues. The V segment lost 1 base and the J segment 5 bases; nucleotides outside the gene matches: 14. The DNA of the CDR3 is TGTGCCAGCAGCTTAGATTCCTTGGGGACAGGGTGGAAGACTGAAGCTTTCTTT. Amino acid sequence: CASSLDSLGTGWKTEAFF.

The chain couples TRBV12-5 to TRBJ1-4; D unresolved. CDR3 length: 15 amino acids. CDR1 and CDR2 (germline): LGHNT, FRNRAP. Written as DNA, the CDR3 is TGTGCCAGCACCCAATGGAGGGATTCTGATGAAAAACTGTTTTTT. It codes for CASTQWRDSDEKLFF. Complete variable domain (other parts from reference TRBV12-5 and TRBJ1-4): DARVTQTPRHKVTEMGQEVTMRCQPILGHNTVFWYRQTMMQGLELLAYFRNRAPLDDSGMPKDRFSAEMPDATLATLKIQPSEPRDSAVYFCASTQWRDSDEKLFFGSGTQLSVL.

The chain carries TRBV5-1 and TRBJ1-6, with 12 bases lining up with TRBD1. CDR1 is SGHRS and CDR2 is YFSETQ in the germline V gene. Trimming at V came to 2 bases and at J to 9 bases, leaving 15 bases not matched to a gene. This CDR3 contains 19 residues. The CDR3 reads CASSFRPGQGAQLTSPLHF. The DNA of the CDR3 is TGCGCCAGCAGCTTCCGACCGGGACAGGGGGCGCAATTGACTTCACCCCTCCACTTT. Variable domain in full (rest from reference TRBV5-1 and TRBJ1-6): KAGVTQTPRYLIKTRGQQVTLSCSPISGHRSVSWYQQTPGQGLQFLFEYFSETQRNKGNFPGRFSGRQFSNSRSEMNVSTLELGDSALYLCASSFRPGQGAQLTSPLHFGNGTRLTVT.

This clone was seen just once. The rearrangement joins TRBV6-4 to TRBJ1-2; D ambiguous. V lost 5 bases and J lost 8, with 9 bases in between. Germline loops: CDR1 MRHNA, CDR2 SNTAGT. The CDR3 loop spans 11 amino acids. The CDR3 reads CASSSWVGYTF. The CDR3 DNA sequence: TGTGCCAGCAGTAGTTGGGTCGGCTACACCTTC.

This rearrangement joins TRBV7-1 to TRBJ2-2, with 11 bases lining up with TRBD2. TRBV7-1 is an ORF; its function is uncertain. CDR3 length: 15 amino acids. Germline trimming cut 5 bases from V and 6 bases from J; bases unmatched to any gene: 5. This CDR3 reads CASSPPGLAAGELFF. The CDR3 DNA sequence: TGTGCCAGCAGCCCACCGGGACTAGCGGCCGGGGAGCTGTTTTTT.

This clone occurred once. The chain recombines TRBV6-8 with TRBJ1-4, with no clear D. V shed 5 bases and J shed 5 bases, with 12 bases lying between them. Germline V gives CDR1 MNHGY, CDR2 SAAAGT. The CDR3 contains 14 residues. CDR3 sequence reads: CASSRWTYNEKLFF. The CDR3 region has the DNA TGTGCCAGCAGTAGGTGGACCTACAATGAAAAACTGTTTTTT.

This clone was found a few times. The chain is built from TRBV6-8 and TRBJ1-4; D unclear. The CDR3 has 14 residues. Germline CDR1 MNHGY, CDR2 SAAAGT. Trimming took off 6 bases at V and 3 bases at J, with 11 bases between the two ends. CDR3 amino acids: CASSVGRANEKLFF. CDR3 sequence (DNA): TGTGCCAGCAGCGTCGGGAGGGCTAATGAAAAACTGTTTTTT.

The chain couples TRBV5-1 to TRBJ2-1; TRBD1 or TRBD2 may be the D gene (5 bases each). Germline CDR1 reads SGHRS; CDR2 reads YFSETQ. This CDR3 spans 16 amino acids. Between the trimmed V and J ends, which lost 0 bases and 5 bases, there was a span of 15 bases. The CDR3 sequence: CASSLGRATKNNEQFF. CDR3 in DNA: TGCGCCAGCAGCTTGGGCAGGGCGACTAAAAACAATGAGCAGTTCTTC.

This clone occurred once. The J gene is TRBJ1-1, the V gene TRBV6-7, with 7 bases that match TRBD1. Being an ORF, TRBV6-7 has a function that is uncertain. V shed 6 bases and J 0 bases; nucleotides not matched to a gene: 7. The CDR3 consists of 15 residues. CDR3: CASSPKTGLNTEAFF. The CDR3 DNA is TGTGCCAGCAGCCCAAAGACAGGGTTGAACACTGAAGCTTTCTTT.

The V call is TRBV7-8, the J call TRBJ2-7; D is possibly TRBD1 (5 bases). The V gene's germline CDR1 is SGHVS and CDR2 FQNEAQ. Deletions cut 4 bases from V and 4 bases from J, with 11 bases between. The CDR3 spans 13 residues. CDR3: CASSSKSGYEQYF. CDR3 in DNA: TGTGCCAGCAGCTCGAAGTCAGGGTACGAGCAGTACTTC.

The chain has TRBV10-2 and TRBJ1-1; possible D gene TRBD1, 6 bases. Germline V gene data show CDR1 as WSHSY and CDR2 as SAAADI. This CDR3 is built from 15 residues. V was trimmed by 0 bases and J by 7 bases, leaving 15 bases between them. The CDR3: CASSESRGGPFEAFF. In nucleotides, the CDR3 is TGCGCCAGCAGTGAGTCCCGAGGGGGGCCATTTGAAGCTTTCTTT.

J is TRBJ1-6 and V is TRBV10-3; weak D call: TRBD1 (6 bases). The CDR3 contains 19 residues. V gave up 0 bases and J gave up 2 bases, with 17 bases separating them. CDR1 and CDR2 (germline): ENHRY, SYGVKD. The CDR3 reads CAISESGGLLSAYNSPLHF. The CDR3, as DNA: TGTGCCATCAGTGAGTCAGGGGGGCTCTTAAGTGCCTATAATTCACCCCTCCACTTT.

The rearrangement uses TRBV5-1 and TRBJ2-3; 12 nucleotides agree with TRBD2. J was trimmed by 0 bases and V by 2 bases; bases with no gene match: 10. The CDR3 totals 19 residues. Looked up from germline, CDR1 is SGHRS and CDR2 is YFSETQ. As DNA, the CDR3 is TGCGCCAGCAGCTTCGTCCGGACTAGCGGGGTTTCTAGCACAGATACGCAGTATTTT. This sequence encodes CASSFVRTSGVSSTDTQYF.

The chain links TRBV14 to TRBJ2-3, with a possible D match to TRBD1 (6 bases). Germline assignment: CDR1 SGHDN and CDR2 FVKESK. Trimming stripped 2 bases from V and 0 bases from J, with 12 bases between. This CDR3 spans 16 amino acids. The CDR3 is CASSQMAGESTDTQYF. The CDR3, as DNA: TGTGCCAGCAGCCAAATGGCAGGGGAAAGCACAGATACGCAGTATTTT. The whole variable domain, filled in from reference TRBV14 and TRBJ2-3, reads EAGVTQFPSHSVIEKGQTVTLRCDPISGHDNLYWYRRVMGKEIKFLLHFVKESKQDESGMPNNRFLAERTGGTYSTLKVQPAELEDSGVYFCASSQMAGESTDTQYFGPGTRLTVL.

The V and J genes are TRBV11-3 and TRBJ1-1, with 7 positions matching TRBD1. CDR3 length equals 14 residues. The junction had 10 bases not matched to a gene; V was cut back by 5 bases and J by 7 bases. Germline V gives CDR1 SGHNT, CDR2 YENEEA. As DNA, the CDR3 is TGTGCCAGCAGCCGCGCCACAGGGGCGCTTGAAGCTTTCTTT. This sequence encodes CASSRATGALEAFF.

The rearrangement uses TRBV6-1 and TRBJ1-2; 7 bases match TRBD1. Germline trimming cut 1 base from V and 3 bases from J; bases unmatched to any gene: 8. This CDR3 contains 16 residues. CDR1 MNHNS and CDR2 SASEGT come from the germline V gene. Here the CDR3 DNA reads TGTGCCAGCAGTGAAGTGCTGACAGGGCGCGACTATGGCTACACCTTC. It is translated as CASSEVLTGRDYGYTF.

This chain links TRBV11-3 with TRBJ2-3, with unresolved D. Germline loops: CDR1 SGHNT, CDR2 YENEEA. This CDR3 has 14 amino acids. V was cut by 3 bases and J by 2 bases, with 9 bases left in between. The CDR3 spells CASSFRSTTDTQYF. The CDR3 DNA follows: TGTGCCAGCAGCTTTCGGAGCACCACAGATACGCAGTATTTT.

The chain employs TRBV7-7 and TRBJ2-3; 9 nucleotides agree with TRBD1. V lost 5 bases to trimming and J lost 4 bases; unmatched junction nucleotides: 7. This CDR3 is built from 15 residues. Germline V CDR1 and CDR2: SSHAT, FNYEAQ (reference sequence). In DNA, the CDR3 is TGTGCCAGCAGCCCGGGGACAGGGTTCCCAGATACGCAGTATTTT. This sequence encodes CASSPGTGFPDTQYF.

V gene TRBV4-1 combines with J gene TRBJ1-5; no reliable D call. The V and J ends lost 0 bases and 2 bases respectively, with 17 bases between them. The CDR3 is 18 residues long. Germline values: CDR1 MGHRA, CDR2 YSYEKL. The CDR3, as DNA: TGCGCCAGCAGCCAAGATAGTCGAGGAGGGAATGGCAATCAGCCCCAGCATTTT. Protein product: CASSQDSRGGNGNQPQHF.

The J gene is TRBJ1-3, the V gene TRBV29-1; D is undetermined. V shed 2 bases and J shed 0 bases, with 8 bases lying between them. Germline CDR1 and CDR2: SQVTM and ANQGSEA. This CDR3 contains 14 residues. DNA of the CDR3: TGCAGCGTTGAATCACGGACCTCTGGAAACACCATATATTTT. Residues: CSVESRTSGNTIYF. The complete variable domain, with remaining parts taken from reference TRBV29-1 and TRBJ1-3, reads SAVISQKPSRDICQRGTSLTIQCQVDSQVTMMFWYRQQPGQSLTLIATANQGSEATYESGFVIDKFPISRPNLTFSTLTVSNMSPEDSSIYLCSVESRTSGNTIYFGEGSWLTVV.

This CDR3 is CASSLGQAHSYEQYF. For the CDR3, the DNA is TGTGCCAGCAGCTTGGGCCAGGCACACTCCTACGAGCAGTACTTC. The V call is TRBV11-3, the J call TRBJ2-7; D gene unclear. The germline gives CDR1 SGHNT, CDR2 YENEEA. The ends were cut back, 3 bases at V and 0 bases at J, with 12 bases in the middle. The CDR3 loop spans 15 amino acids.

The chain links TRBV6-8 to TRBJ2-1; TRBD2 matches 13 bases. CDR3 length: 17 amino acids. Unmatched junction bases numbered 6, after V lost 0 bases and J lost 7 bases. CDR1 and CDR2 (germline): MNHGY, SAAAGT. CDR3 residues: CASSYSGLAGDWNEQFF. In DNA, the CDR3 is TGTGCCAGCAGTTACTCCGGACTAGCGGGGGACTGGAATGAGCAGTTCTTC.

The J gene is TRBJ2-2, the V gene TRBV11-3; 13 nucleotides align to TRBD2. The CDR3 has 15 residues. V gave up 6 bases and J gave up 5 bases; unmatched junction bases: 3. Germline lookup yields CDR1 SGHNT and CDR2 YENEEA. The CDR3 here is CASRLTSGGTGELFF. CDR3 DNA sequence: TGTGCCAGCAGGTTGACTAGCGGGGGGACCGGGGAGCTGTTTTTT.

This clone has a handful of counts. The chain is built from TRBV6-8 and TRBJ1-1; D gene ambiguous. V was pared by 5 bases and J by 0 bases, with 10 bases between. The CDR3 has 14 amino acids. CDR1 and CDR2 from the germline V gene are MNHGY and SAAAGT. The CDR3 region is CASSVTQMNTEAFF. CDR3 DNA sequence: TGTGCCAGCAGTGTAACACAAATGAACACTGAAGCTTTCTTT.

This clone was counted a single time. The chain uses TRBV28 and TRBJ1-2; TRBD1 might be the D (5 bases). This CDR3 spans 13 amino acids. With 8 bases removed from V and 3 bases from J, the gap between germline ends came to 13 bases. Per germline, CDR1 MDHEN and CDR2 SYDVKM. The CDR3 DNA reads as TGTGCCAGCGGGGGAACCTTACACTATGGCTACACCTTC. Translation gives CASGGTLHYGYTF.

This clone was counted a few times. This chain connects TRBV6-8 to TRBJ1-3; D not resolved. This CDR3 spans 14 amino acids. Per germline, CDR1 MNHGY and CDR2 SAAAGT. With 5 bases removed from V and 5 bases from J, the gap between germline ends came to 13 bases. CDR3 DNA sequence: TGTGCCAGCAGTCCTACGGACCGTAGAAACACCATATATTTT. Translation: CASSPTDRRNTIYF.

The chain couples TRBV6-8 to TRBJ2-7; perhaps TRBD1 as D (6 bases). The CDR3 is made up of 14 amino acids. Per germline, CDR1 MNHGY and CDR2 SAAAGT. V dropped 2 bases and J dropped 1 base, with 9 bases sitting between them. Written as DNA, the CDR3 is TGTGCCAGCAGTTACAGGGACACTTCCTACGAGCAGTACTTC. Amino acids: CASSYRDTSYEQYF.

The rearrangement joins TRBV7-8 to TRBJ1-1; TRBD1 is a possible D gene (5 bases). CDR3 length equals 13 residues. V was cut by 2 bases and J by 1 base, with 5 bases left in between. CDR1 SGHVS and CDR2 FQNEAQ come from the germline V gene. The CDR3 loop reads CASSLTGNTEAFF. For the CDR3, the DNA is TGTGCCAGCAGCTTAACAGGGAACACTGAAGCTTTCTTT. The whole variable domain, remainder taken from reference TRBV7-8 and TRBJ1-1, is GAGVSQSPRYKVAKRGQDVALRCDPISGHVSLFWYQQALGQGPEFLTYFQNEAQLDKSGLPSDRFFAERPEGSVSTLKIQRTQQEDSAVYLCASSLTGNTEAFFGQGTRLTVV.

The chain has TRBV14 and TRBJ1-2, with a possible D match to TRBD1 (6 bases). The CDR3 contains 15 residues. CDR1 is SGHDN and CDR2 is FVKESK in the germline V gene. V lost 0 bases to trimming and J lost 5 bases, with 13 bases between them. This chain's CDR3 is CASSQELGDTYGYTF. In DNA form, the CDR3 reads TGTGCCAGCAGCCAAGAACTGGGGGACACGTATGGCTACACCTTC.